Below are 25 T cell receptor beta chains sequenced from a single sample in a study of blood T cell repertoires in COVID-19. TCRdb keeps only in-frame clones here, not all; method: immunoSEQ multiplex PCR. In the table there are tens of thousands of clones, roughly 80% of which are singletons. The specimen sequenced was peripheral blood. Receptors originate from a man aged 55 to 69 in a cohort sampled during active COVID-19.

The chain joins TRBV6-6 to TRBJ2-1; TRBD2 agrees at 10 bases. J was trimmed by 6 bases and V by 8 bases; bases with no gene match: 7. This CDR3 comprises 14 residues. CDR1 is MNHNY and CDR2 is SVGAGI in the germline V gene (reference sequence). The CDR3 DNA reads TGTGCCAGCCAGGGGACTAGCGTGGGCAATGAGCAGTTCTTC. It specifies CASQGTSVGNEQFF.

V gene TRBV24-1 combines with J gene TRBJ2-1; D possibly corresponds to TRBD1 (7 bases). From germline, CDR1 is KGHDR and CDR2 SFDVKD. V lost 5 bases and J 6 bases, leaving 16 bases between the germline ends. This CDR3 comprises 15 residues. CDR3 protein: CATSGGTAVANEQFF. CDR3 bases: TGTGCCACCAGTGGCGGGACAGCCGTAGCCAATGAGCAGTTCTTC.

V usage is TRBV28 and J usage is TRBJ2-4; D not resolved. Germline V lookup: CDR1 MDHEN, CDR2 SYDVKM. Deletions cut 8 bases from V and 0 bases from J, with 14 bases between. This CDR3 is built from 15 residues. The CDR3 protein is CASHGPYLAKNIQYF. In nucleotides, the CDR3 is TGTGCCAGCCACGGTCCCTATCTAGCCAAAAACATTCAGTACTTC. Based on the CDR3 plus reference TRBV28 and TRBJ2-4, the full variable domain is DVKVTQSSRYLVKRTGEKVFLECVQDMDHENMFWYRQDPGLGLRLIYFSYDVKMKEKGDIPEGYSVSREKKERFSLILESASTNQTSMYLCASHGPYLAKNIQYFGAGTRLSVL.

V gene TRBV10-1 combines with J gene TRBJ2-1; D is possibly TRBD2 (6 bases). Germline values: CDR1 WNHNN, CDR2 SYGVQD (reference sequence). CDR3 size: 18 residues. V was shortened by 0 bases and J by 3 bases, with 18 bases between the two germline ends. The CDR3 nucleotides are TGCGCCAGCAGTGAGTCCCTAGCGCGAGGGAGAGGCTACAATGAGCAGTTCTTC. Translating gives CASSESLARGRGYNEQFF.

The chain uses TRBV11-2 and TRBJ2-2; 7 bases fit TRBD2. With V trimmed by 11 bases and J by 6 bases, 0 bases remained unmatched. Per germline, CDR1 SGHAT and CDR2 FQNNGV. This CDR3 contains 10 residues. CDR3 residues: CAGGAGELFF. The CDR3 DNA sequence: TGTGCCGGGGGGGCCGGGGAGCTGTTTTTT.

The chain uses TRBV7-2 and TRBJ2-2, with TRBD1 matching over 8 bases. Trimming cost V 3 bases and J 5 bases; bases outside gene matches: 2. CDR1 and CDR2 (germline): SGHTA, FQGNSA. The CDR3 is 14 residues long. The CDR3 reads CASSFDRGTGELFF. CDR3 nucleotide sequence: TGTGCCAGCAGCTTTGACAGGGGTACCGGGGAGCTGTTTTTT.

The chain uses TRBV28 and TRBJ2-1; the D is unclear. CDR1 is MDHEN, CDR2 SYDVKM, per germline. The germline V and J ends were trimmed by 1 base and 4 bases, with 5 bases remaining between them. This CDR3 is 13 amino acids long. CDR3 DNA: TGTGCCAGCAGTTTATCCACATACAATGAGCAGTTCTTC. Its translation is CASSLSTYNEQFF.

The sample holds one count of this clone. CDR3 in DNA: TGTGCCAGCAGCTTGCGAGACAGGGGAGAGCAGTACTTC. This sequence encodes CASSLRDRGEQYF. The gene calls are TRBV11-3 and TRBJ2-7; 8 bases align to TRBD1. J was trimmed by 7 bases and V by 3 bases; bases with no gene match: 5. Germline loops: CDR1 SGHNT, CDR2 YENEEA. This CDR3 spans 13 amino acids.

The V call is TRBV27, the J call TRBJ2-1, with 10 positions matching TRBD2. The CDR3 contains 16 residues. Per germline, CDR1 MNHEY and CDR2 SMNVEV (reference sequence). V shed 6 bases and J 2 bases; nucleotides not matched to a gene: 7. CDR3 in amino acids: CASRGRGTSAYNEQFF. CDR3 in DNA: TGTGCCAGCAGAGGGAGAGGGACTAGCGCCTACAATGAGCAGTTCTTC.

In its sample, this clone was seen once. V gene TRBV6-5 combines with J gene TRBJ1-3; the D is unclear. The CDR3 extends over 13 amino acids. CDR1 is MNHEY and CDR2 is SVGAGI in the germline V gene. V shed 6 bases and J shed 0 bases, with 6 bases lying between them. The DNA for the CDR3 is TGTGCCAGCAGGGAGTACTCTGGAAACACCATATATTTT. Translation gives CASREYSGNTIYF.

For the CDR3, the DNA is TGTGCCAGTAGTAGTCCACTTAACTCCTACGAGCAGTACTTC. Its translation is CASSSPLNSYEQYF. The chain combines TRBV19 with TRBJ2-7; D ambiguous. Germline assignment: CDR1 LNHDA and CDR2 SQIVND (reference sequence). V dropped 4 bases and J dropped 0 bases, with 10 bases sitting between them. The CDR3 has 14 amino acids.

The CDR3 nucleotides read TGCAGCGTTAACAGGGGGTGGGAACAGGTTGGACTAGCGGGAGAAGGGACCCAGTACTTC. Residues: CSVNRGWEQVGLAGEGTQYF. This chain uses TRBV29-1 with TRBJ2-5; 13 nucleotides match TRBD2. V dropped 5 bases and J dropped 7; count of bases not matched to a gene: 25. Germline V gene sequence: CDR1 SQVTM, CDR2 ANQGSEA. The CDR3 is made up of 20 amino acids. Drawing the rest from reference TRBV29-1 and TRBJ2-5, the complete variable domain is SAVISQKPSRDICQRGTSLTIQCQVDSQVTMMFWYRQQPGQSLTLIATANQGSEATYESGFVIDKFPISRPNLTFSTLTVSNMSPEDSSIYLCSVNRGWEQVGLAGEGTQYFGPGTRLLVL.

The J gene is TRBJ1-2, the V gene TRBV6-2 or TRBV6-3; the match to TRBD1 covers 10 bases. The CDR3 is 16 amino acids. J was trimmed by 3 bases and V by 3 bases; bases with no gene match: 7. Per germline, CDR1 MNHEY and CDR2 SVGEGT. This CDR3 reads CASSYPGQGSYYGYTF. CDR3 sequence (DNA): TGTGCCAGCAGTTATCCGGGACAGGGGAGTTACTATGGCTACACCTTC.

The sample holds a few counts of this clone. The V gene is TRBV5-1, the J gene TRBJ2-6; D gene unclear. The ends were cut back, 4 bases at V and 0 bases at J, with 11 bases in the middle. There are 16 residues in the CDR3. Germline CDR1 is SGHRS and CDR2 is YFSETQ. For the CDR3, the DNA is TGCGCCAGCAGCGACGAAGCGCGCTCTGGGGCCAACGTCCTGACTTTC. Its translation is CASSDEARSGANVLTF. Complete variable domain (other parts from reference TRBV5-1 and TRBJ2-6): KAGVTQTPRYLIKTRGQQVTLSCSPISGHRSVSWYQQTPGQGLQFLFEYFSETQRNKGNFPGRFSGRQFSNSRSEMNVSTLELGDSALYLCASSDEARSGANVLTFGAGSRLTVL.

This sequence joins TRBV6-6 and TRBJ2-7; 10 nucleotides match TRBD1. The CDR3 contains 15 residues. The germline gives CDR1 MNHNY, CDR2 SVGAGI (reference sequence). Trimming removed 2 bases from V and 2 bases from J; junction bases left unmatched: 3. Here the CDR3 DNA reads TGTGCCAGCAGTTACGGGGGACAGGGGACCTACGAGCAGTACTTC. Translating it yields CASSYGGQGTYEQYF.

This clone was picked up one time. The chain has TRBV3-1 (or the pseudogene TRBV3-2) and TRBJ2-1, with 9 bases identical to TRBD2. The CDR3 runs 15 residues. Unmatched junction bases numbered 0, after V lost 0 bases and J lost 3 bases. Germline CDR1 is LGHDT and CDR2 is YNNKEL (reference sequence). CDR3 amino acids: CASSQDSGGYNEQFF. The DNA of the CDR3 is TGTGCCAGCAGCCAAGATAGCGGGGGCTACAATGAGCAGTTCTTC.

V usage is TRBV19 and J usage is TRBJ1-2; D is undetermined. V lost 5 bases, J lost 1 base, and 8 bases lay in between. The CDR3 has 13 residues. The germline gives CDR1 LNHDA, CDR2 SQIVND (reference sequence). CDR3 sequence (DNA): TGTGCCAGTAGTCCCGGGGTTAACTATGGCTACACCTTC. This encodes CASSPGVNYGYTF.

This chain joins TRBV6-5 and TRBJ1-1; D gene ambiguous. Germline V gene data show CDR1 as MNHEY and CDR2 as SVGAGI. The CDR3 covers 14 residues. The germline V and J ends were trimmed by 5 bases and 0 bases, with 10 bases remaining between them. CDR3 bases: TGTGCCAGCAGTCCCGCGGGGTTGAACACTGAAGCTTTCTTT. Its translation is CASSPAGLNTEAFF.

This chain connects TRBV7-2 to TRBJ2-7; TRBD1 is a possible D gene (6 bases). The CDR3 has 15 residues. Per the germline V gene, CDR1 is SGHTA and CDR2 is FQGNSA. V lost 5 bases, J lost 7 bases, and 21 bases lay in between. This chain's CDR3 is CASSKQQGITGEQYF. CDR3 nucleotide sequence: TGTGCCAGCAGCAAACAGCAGGGGATCACTGGGGAGCAGTACTTC.

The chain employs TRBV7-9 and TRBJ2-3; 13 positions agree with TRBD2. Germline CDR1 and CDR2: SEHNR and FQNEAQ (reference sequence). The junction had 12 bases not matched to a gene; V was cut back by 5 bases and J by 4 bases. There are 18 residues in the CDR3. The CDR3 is CASSPSGGLAGRADTQYF. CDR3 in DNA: TGTGCCAGCAGCCCTTCAGGGGGACTAGCGGGGAGAGCAGATACGCAGTATTTT.

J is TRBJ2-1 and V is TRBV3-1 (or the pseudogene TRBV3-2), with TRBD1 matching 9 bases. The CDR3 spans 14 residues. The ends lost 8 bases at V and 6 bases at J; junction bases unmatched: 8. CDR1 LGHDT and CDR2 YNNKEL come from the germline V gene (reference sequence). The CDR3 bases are TGTGCCAGCCACGGCACGGGACAGGGCAATGAGCAGTTCTTC. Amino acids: CASHGTGQGNEQFF.

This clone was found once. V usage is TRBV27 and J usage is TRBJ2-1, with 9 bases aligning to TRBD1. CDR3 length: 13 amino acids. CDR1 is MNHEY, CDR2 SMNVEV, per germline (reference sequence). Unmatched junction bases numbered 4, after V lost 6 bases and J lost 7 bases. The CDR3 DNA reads TGTGCCAGCAGCGGGACAGGGCGGAATGAGCAGTTCTTC. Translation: CASSGTGRNEQFF.

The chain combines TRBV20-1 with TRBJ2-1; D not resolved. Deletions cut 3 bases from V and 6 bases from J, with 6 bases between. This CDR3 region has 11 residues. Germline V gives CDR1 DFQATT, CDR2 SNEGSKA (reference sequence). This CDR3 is CSASLPNEQFF. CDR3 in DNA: TGCAGTGCTAGCCTACCCAATGAGCAGTTCTTC.

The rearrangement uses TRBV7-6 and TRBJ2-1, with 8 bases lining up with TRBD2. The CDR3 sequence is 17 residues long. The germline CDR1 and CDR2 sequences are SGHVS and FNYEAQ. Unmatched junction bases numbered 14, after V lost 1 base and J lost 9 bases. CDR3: CASSLDPWGLAGREQFF. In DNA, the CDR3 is TGTGCCAGCAGCTTAGACCCGTGGGGGCTAGCGGGTCGTGAGCAGTTCTTC.

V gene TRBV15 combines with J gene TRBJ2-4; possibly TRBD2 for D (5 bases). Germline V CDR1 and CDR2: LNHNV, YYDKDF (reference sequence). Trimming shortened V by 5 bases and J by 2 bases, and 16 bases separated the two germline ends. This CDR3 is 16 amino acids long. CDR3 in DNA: TGTGCCACCAGCCCCCGGGGTTCCCTAACCAAAAACATTCAGTACTTC. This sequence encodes CATSPRGSLTKNIQYF.